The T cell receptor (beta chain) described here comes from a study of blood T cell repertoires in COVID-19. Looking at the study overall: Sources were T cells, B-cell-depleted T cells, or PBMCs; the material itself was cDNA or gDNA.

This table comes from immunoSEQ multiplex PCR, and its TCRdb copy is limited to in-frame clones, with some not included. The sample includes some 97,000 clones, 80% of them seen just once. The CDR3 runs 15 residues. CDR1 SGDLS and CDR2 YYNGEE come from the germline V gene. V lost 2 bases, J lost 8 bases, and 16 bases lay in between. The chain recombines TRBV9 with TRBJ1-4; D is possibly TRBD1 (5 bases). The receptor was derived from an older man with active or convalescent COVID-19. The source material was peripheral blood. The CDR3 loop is CASSVTGLNGEKLFF. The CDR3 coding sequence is TGTGCCAGCAGCGTCACGGGACTGAATGGCGAAAAACTGTTTTTT.